This TCR beta chain was sequenced for a study of Ad26.COV2.S vaccination and SARS-CoV-2 variants. The treatment here: about 20 received Ad26.COV2.S at low or high dose, single or two shots; about 5 received placebo; per-sample allocation not given. Repertoires come from day 63 after the first vaccine or placebo injection. TCRdb's table, derived via immunoSEQ multiplex PCR, lists solely in-frame clones and lacks some. The data contain about 250,000 clones, approximately 90% of them seen just once; the ten biggest clones take up 2.5% to 3.5%. Per germline, CDR1 MGHDK and CDR2 SYGVNS. This CDR3 contains 15 residues. Trimming cost V 4 bases and J 2 bases, with 11 bases left between them.

This material consisted of peripheral blood, taken in a trial of Ad26.COV2.S vaccine versus placebo. This receptor was obtained from a person between 18 and 59 years old who received the Ad26.COV2.S COVID-19 vaccine or a placebo. This chain connects TRBV25-1 to TRBJ2-2, with a tentative D call TRBD1 (6 bases). The CDR3 nucleotides read TGTGCCAGCAGTGGCTCACAGGGAAACACCGGGGAGCTGTTTTTT. Encoded protein: CASSGSQGNTGELFF. Together with reference TRBV25-1 and TRBJ2-2, the CDR3 gives the full variable domain: EADIYQTPRYLVIGTGKKITLECSQTMGHDKMYWYQQDPGMELHLIHYSYGVNSTEKGDLSSESTVSRIRTEHFPLTLESARPSHTSQYLCASSGSQGNTGELFFGEGSRLTVL.